Given below is one T cell receptor (beta chain) in context. Its antigen is undetermined. A quantitative 5'-RACE method, one with molecular barcodes, was used to make TCR beta libraries. One entry per CDR3 protein, called by TCRdb with MiXCR from the 5' RACE reads. Altogether some 800,000 distinct CDR3 sequences are present, about 12% being singletons, with the ten largest covering approximately 0.5%. The data were taken from a study of CD8 T cells in ankylosing spondylitis. The germline V gene encodes CDR1 MNHEY and CDR2 SVGEGT. The CDR3 has 13 residues. V lost 5 bases, J lost 2 bases, and 2 bases stayed unmatched. Study-level findings and limits: Disease-associated clones were reportedly significantly overrepresented in matched ankylosing spondylitis synovial fluid. A motif in TCR beta, a set of roughly eight highly homologous variants, appeared characteristic of ankylosing spondylitis blood.

This TCR came from a male donor with ankylosing spondylitis. J is TRBJ1-2 and V is TRBV6-2 or TRBV6-3; 7 nucleotides line up with TRBD1. Sequencing was carried out using blood, either unsorted or a sorted T cell fraction (not recorded which). The CDR3 spells CASSDRVNYGYTF. Here the CDR3 DNA reads TGTGCCAGCAGTGACAGGGTCAACTATGGCTACACCTTC.